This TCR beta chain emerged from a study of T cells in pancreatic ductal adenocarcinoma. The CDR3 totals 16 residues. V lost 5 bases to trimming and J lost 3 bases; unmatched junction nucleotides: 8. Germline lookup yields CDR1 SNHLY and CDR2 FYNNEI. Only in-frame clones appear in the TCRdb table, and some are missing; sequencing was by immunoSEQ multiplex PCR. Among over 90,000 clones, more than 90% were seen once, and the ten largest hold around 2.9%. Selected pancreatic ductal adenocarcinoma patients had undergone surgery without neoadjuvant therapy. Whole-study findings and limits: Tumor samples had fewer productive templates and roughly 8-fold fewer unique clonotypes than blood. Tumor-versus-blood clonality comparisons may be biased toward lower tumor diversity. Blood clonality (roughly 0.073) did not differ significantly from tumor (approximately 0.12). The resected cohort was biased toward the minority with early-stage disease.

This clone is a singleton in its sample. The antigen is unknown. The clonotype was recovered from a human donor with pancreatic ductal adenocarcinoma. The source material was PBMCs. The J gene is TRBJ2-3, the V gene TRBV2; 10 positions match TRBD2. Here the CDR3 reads CASSKWASGSTDTQYF. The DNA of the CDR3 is TGTGCCAGCAGTAAATGGGCTAGCGGGAGTACAGATACGCAGTATTTT.